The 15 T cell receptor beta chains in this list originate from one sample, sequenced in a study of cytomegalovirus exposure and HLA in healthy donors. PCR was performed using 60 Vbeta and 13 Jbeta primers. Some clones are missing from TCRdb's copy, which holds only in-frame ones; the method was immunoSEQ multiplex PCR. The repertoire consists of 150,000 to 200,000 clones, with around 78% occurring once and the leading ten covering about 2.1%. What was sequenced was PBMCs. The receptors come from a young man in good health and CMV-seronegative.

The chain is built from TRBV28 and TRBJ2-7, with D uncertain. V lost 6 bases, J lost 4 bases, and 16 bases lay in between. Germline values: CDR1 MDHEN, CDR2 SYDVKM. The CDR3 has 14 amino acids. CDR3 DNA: TGTGCCAGCAGCTCCGGAGTCTGGTCTTACGAGCAGTACTTC. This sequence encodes CASSSGVWSYEQYF.

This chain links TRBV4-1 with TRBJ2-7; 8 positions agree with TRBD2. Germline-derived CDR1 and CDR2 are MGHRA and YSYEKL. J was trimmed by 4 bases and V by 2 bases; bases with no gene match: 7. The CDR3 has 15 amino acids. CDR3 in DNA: TGCGCCAGCAGCCAACTAGCGGGCGGGAATTACGAGCAGTACTTC. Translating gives CASSQLAGGNYEQYF.

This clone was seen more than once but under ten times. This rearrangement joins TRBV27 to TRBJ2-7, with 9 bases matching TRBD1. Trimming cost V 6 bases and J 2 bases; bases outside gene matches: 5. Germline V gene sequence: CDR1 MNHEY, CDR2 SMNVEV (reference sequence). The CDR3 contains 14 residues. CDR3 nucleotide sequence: TGTGCCAGCAGGGGACAGGGAAAACCCTACGAGCAGTACTTC. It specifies CASRGQGKPYEQYF.

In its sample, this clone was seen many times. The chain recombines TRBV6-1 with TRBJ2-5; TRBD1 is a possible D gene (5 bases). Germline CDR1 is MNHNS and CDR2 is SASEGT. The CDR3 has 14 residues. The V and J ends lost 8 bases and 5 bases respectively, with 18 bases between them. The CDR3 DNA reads TGTGCCAGCGCGGTCAGGGCATTGATGGAGACCCAGTACTTC. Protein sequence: CASAVRALMETQYF.

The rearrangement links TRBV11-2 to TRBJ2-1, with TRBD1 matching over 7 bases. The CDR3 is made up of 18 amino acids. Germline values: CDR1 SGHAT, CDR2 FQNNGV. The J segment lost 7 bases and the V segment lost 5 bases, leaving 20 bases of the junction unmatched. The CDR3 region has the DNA TGTGCCAGCAGCCCGTCCACAGGGGTGGGGACCGCCGATAATGAGCAGTTCTTC. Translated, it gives CASSPSTGVGTADNEQFF.

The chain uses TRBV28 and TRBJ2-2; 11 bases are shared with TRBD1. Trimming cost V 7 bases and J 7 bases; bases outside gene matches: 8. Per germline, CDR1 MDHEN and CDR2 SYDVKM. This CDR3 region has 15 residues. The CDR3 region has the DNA TGTGCCAGCATCACCTGGACAGGGGGCCTCGGGGAGCTGTTTTTT. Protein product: CASITWTGGLGELFF.

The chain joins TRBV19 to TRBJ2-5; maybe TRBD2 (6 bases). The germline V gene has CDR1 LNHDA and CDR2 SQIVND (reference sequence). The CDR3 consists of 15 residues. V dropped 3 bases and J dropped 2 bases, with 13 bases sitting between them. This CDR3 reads CASSMVGGQQETQYF. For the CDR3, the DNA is TGTGCCAGTAGTATGGTGGGAGGACAACAAGAGACCCAGTACTTC.

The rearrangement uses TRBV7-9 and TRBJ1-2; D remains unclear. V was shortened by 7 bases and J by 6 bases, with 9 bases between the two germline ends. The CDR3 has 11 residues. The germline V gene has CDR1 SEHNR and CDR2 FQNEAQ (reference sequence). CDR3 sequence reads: CASNLDNGYTF. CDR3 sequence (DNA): TGTGCCAGCAACCTTGACAATGGCTACACCTTC.

The CDR3 loop reads CASSLYRAHGYTF. In DNA, the CDR3 is TGTGCCAGCAGTTTATACAGGGCCCATGGCTACACCTTC. The chain couples TRBV27 to TRBJ1-2; a weak D match, TRBD1 (6 bases). The CDR3 covers 13 residues. Germline V gives CDR1 MNHEY, CDR2 SMNVEV (reference sequence). The V and J ends lost 1 base and 6 bases respectively, with 9 bases between them.

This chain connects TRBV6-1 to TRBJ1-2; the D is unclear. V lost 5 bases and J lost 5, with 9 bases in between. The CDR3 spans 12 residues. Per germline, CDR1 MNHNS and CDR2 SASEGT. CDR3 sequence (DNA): TGTGCCAGCAGTAATAGACTTTATGGCTACACCTTC. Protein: CASSNRLYGYTF.

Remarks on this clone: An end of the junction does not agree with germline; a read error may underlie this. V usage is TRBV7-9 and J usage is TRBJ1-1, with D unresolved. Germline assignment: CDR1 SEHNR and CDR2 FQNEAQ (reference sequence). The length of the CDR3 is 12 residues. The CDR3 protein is CSSSLVNTEAFF. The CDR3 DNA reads TGTTCCAGCAGCTTAGTAAACACTGAAGCTTTCTTT.

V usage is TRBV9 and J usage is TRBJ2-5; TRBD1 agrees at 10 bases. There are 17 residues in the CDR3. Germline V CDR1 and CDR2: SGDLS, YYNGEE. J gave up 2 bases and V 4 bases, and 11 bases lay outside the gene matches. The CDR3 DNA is TGTGCCAGCAGCCCTCCGGGACAGGGGTGGCGACAAGAGACCCAGTACTTC. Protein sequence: CASSPPGQGWRQETQYF.

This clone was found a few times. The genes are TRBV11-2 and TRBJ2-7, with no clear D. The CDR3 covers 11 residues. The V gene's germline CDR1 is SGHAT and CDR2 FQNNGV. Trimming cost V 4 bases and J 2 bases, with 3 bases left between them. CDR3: CASSSTYEQYF. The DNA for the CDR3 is TGTGCCAGCAGCTCAACCTACGAGCAGTACTTC.

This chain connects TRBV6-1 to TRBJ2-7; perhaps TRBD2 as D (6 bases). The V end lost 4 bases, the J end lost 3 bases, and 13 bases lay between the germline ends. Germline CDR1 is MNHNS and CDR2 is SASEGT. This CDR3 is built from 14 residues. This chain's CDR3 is CASSAGTQDYEQYF. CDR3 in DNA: TGTGCCAGCAGTGCCGGGACTCAGGACTACGAGCAGTACTTC.

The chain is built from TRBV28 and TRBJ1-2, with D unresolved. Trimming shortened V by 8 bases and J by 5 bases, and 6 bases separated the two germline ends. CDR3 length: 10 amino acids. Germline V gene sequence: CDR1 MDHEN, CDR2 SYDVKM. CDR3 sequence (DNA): TGTGCCAGCGCCAGGTATGGCTACACCTTC. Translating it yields CASARYGYTF.